What follows are 2 T cell receptor beta chains derived from one specimen sequenced in a study of blood T cell repertoires in COVID-19 (dated by TCRdb to the early 2020s). Libraries were constructed by the immunoSEQ multiplex PCR assay. This is the immuneACCESS table as TCRdb keeps it, with only in-frame sequences that have V and J called. A part of the clones is gone; compared with another copy, unresolved V genes explain less than half, and the rest is unexplained. The sample table lists about 91,000 clones, approximately 86% of them with a count of one. The top ten constitute around 8.1% of the sample. Sequences were obtained from peripheral blood. These receptor sequences come from a woman between 65 and 79 years old with acute or convalescent COVID-19.

The chain couples TRBV6-5 to TRBJ2-1; a possible D gene is TRBD2 (5 bases). V lost 2 bases, J lost 6 bases, and 14 bases lay in between. Germline-derived CDR1 and CDR2 are MNHEY and SVGAGI. The CDR3 contains 15 residues. CDR3 sequence reads: CASSYGGLGSNEQFF. The CDR3 region has the DNA TGTGCCAGCAGTTACGGCGGGTTGGGGTCCAATGAGCAGTTCTTC.

V gene TRBV2 combines with J gene TRBJ2-1; 7 nucleotides line up with TRBD1. Trimming at V came to 10 bases and at J to 8 bases, leaving 11 bases not matched to a gene. The CDR3 loop spans 13 amino acids. Germline values: CDR1 SNHLY, CDR2 FYNNEI. CDR3 sequence: CATLSDRRDEQFF. CDR3 nucleotide sequence: TGTGCCACCCTTTCGGACAGGCGGGATGAGCAGTTCTTC.